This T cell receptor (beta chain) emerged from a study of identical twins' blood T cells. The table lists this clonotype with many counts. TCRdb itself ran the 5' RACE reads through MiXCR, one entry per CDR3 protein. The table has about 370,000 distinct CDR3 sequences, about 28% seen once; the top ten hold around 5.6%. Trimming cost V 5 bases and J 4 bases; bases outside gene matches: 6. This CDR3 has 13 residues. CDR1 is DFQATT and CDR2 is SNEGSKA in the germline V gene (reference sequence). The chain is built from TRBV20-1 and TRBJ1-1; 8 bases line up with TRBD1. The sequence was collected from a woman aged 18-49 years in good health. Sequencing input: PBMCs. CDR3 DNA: TGCAGTGCTTTCAGGGGGCCCGGCACTGAAGCTTTCTTT. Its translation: CSAFRGPGTEAFF.